One sample yielded the 12 T cell receptor beta chains listed below, sequenced in a study of CD8 T cells in ankylosing spondylitis. TCRdb processed the 5' RACE reads anew with MiXCR; each CDR3 protein has one entry. The sample includes about 130,000 distinct CDR3 sequences, more than 15% of them seen just once. No antigen is known for these receptors. Study-wide findings and caveats: There was a TCR beta motif, made of several highly homologous variants, that appeared characteristic of ankylosing spondylitis blood.

Sequencing was performed on blood, either unsorted or a sorted T cell fraction (not recorded which). The source is a male donor with ankylosing spondylitis.

This chain joins TRBV15 and TRBJ2-7, with 9 bases aligning to TRBD1. The CDR3 runs to 18 residues. After removal of 4 bases from V and 3 bases from J, the junction contained 16 bases not matched to a gene. Germline V CDR1 and CDR2: LNHNV, YYDKDF (reference sequence). CDR3: CATSTVSPKGTGYYEQYF. The CDR3 nucleotides read TGTGCCACCAGCACGGTGTCACCTAAGGGGACAGGGTACTACGAGCAGTACTTC.

The rearrangement joins TRBV4-1 to TRBJ1-1; 10 bases map to TRBD1. This CDR3 has 14 amino acids. Germline CDR1 reads MGHRA; CDR2 reads YSYEKL. V shed 4 bases and J 8 bases; nucleotides not matched to a gene: 7. The CDR3 sequence: CASSLAGTGVEAFF. The CDR3 DNA follows: TGCGCCAGCAGCCTTGCCGGGACAGGGGTGGAAGCTTTCTTT.

This clonotype was counted only a few times. The CDR3 reads CASSFGGHEQYF. The CDR3 nucleotides read TGTGCCAGCAGTTTTGGTGGACACGAGCAGTACTTC. The chain has TRBV12-3 or TRBV12-4 and TRBJ2-7; D gene ambiguous. Trimming pared 3 bases from V and 5 bases from J, leaving 8 bases between. The CDR3 runs to 12 residues.

This clonotype was seen at least ten times. The rearrangement joins TRBV2 to TRBJ2-7; D gene unclear. V was pared by 0 bases and J by 2 bases, with 8 bases between. The V gene's germline CDR1 is SNHLY and CDR2 FYNNEI. The CDR3 has 14 amino acids. As DNA, the CDR3 is TGTGCCAGCAGTGAAGCGCTTGGGGCCTACGAGCAGTACTTC. Translating gives CASSEALGAYEQYF.

The chain employs TRBV4-3 and TRBJ1-2; no definite D call. Germline values: CDR1 LGHNA, CDR2 YSLEER. The V and J ends lost 0 bases and 4 bases respectively, with 12 bases between them. The CDR3 totals 15 residues. In DNA, the CDR3 is TGCGCCAGCAGCCAAGAAAGCTATCCTAGCTATGGCTACACCTTC. Translation gives CASSQESYPSYGYTF.

In this sample, this clonotype turned up many times. The chain joins TRBV5-6 to TRBJ2-5, with no clear D. Germline loops: CDR1 SGHDT, CDR2 YYEEEE. The V gene lost 1 base and the J gene lost 2 bases, with 6 bases spanning the gap. The CDR3 contains 13 residues. DNA of the CDR3: TGTGCCAGCAGCTTGTCGGCGCAAGAGACCCAGTACTTC. Translated: CASSLSAQETQYF.

The V gene is TRBV12-3 or TRBV12-4, the J gene TRBJ2-3, with D unresolved. The CDR3 length is 12 residues. Between the trimmed V and J ends, which lost 6 bases and 6 bases, there was a span of 10 bases. The CDR3 sequence: CASSLTFDTQYF. The CDR3 nucleotides are TGTGCCAGCAGCCTTACTTTCGATACGCAGTATTTT.

The chain links TRBV12-3 or TRBV12-4 to TRBJ2-2; no reliable D call. The CDR3 totals 13 residues. Trimming pared 3 bases from V and 7 bases from J, leaving 9 bases between. This CDR3 reads CASSFLPVGELFF. CDR3 coding DNA: TGTGCCAGCAGTTTTCTTCCGGTCGGGGAGCTGTTTTTT.

This chain links TRBV4-3 with TRBJ2-5; D is tentatively TRBD1 or TRBD2 (5 bases each). The V end lost 3 bases, the J end lost 5 bases, and 10 bases lay between the germline ends. The CDR3 is made up of 13 amino acids. CDR1 is LGHNA and CDR2 is YSLEER in the germline V gene. In nucleotides, the CDR3 is TGCGCCAGCAGCCAGGGCAGGGAGGAGACCCAGTACTTC. Translated: CASSQGREETQYF.

This clonotype was counted between two and nine times. The V and J genes are TRBV5-6 and TRBJ2-7; 12 bases match TRBD2. Germline V lookup: CDR1 SGHDT, CDR2 YYEEEE. The CDR3 extends over 15 amino acids. Trimming took 2 bases from V and 5 from J; bases not matched to a gene: 5. CDR3 sequence reads: CASSLGLAGPDEQYF. In DNA form, the CDR3 reads TGTGCCAGCAGCTTAGGACTAGCGGGACCTGACGAGCAGTACTTC.

Regarding this clonotype: A much larger clone is a single base away; this may be a read error. The chain has TRBV5-4 and TRBJ2-1, with 14 bases that match TRBD2. Germline-derived CDR1 and CDR2 are SGHNT and YYREEE (reference sequence). The junction had 1 base not matched to a gene; V was cut back by 3 bases and J by 5 bases. This CDR3 contains 15 residues. The CDR3 reads CASSWGLAGDNEQFF. The CDR3 region has the DNA TGTGCCAGCAGCTGGGGACTAGCGGGAGACAATGAGCAGTTCTTC.

The V and J genes are TRBV4-1 and TRBJ2-1; no clear D. The germline gives CDR1 MGHRA, CDR2 YSYEKL. The CDR3 loop spans 13 amino acids. Trimming removed 0 bases at V and 9 bases at J, with 9 bases between. The CDR3 sequence is CASSQDLVSEQFF. In DNA, the CDR3 is TGCGCCAGCAGCCAAGATCTGGTTTCTGAGCAGTTCTTC.